This T cell receptor beta chain was captured by sequencing in a study of preoperative IRX-2 immunotherapy in early breast cancer. The assay was immunoSEQ multiplex PCR, and TCRdb's table has in-frame clones only and misses some. The data show 15,000 to 25,000 clones, 70% to 90% seen once. A few counts support this clone. The CDR3 sequence is 15 residues long. CDR1 and CDR2 (germline): MGHRA, YSYEKL. The V gene lost 4 bases and the J gene lost 1 base, with 13 bases spanning the gap. Sample treatment: preoperative locoregional IRX-2 cytokine immunotherapy. Patients received preoperative, locoregional IRX-2 cytokine immunotherapy in a phase Ib study.

Sequenced here: lymph node tissue, sampled after IRX-2 immunotherapy. This receptor was identified in a human donor with breast cancer. The V call is TRBV4-1, the J call TRBJ1-1, with D uncertain. The CDR3: CASSPLRLTNTEAFF. DNA for the CDR3: TGCGCCAGCAGCCCCCTCCGCCTTACGAACACTGAAGCTTTCTTT.